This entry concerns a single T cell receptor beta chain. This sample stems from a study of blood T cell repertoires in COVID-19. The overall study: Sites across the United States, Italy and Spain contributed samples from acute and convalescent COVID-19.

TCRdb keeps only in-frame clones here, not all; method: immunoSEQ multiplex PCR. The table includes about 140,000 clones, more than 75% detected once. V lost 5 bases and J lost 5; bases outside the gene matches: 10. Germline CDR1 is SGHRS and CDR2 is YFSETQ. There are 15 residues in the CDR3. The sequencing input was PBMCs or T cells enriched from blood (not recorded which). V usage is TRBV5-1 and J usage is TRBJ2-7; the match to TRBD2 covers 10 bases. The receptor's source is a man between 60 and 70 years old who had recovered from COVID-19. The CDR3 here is CASRPVAGGPNEQYF. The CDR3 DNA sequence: TGCGCCAGCAGGCCGGTAGCGGGGGGCCCCAACGAGCAGTACTTC.